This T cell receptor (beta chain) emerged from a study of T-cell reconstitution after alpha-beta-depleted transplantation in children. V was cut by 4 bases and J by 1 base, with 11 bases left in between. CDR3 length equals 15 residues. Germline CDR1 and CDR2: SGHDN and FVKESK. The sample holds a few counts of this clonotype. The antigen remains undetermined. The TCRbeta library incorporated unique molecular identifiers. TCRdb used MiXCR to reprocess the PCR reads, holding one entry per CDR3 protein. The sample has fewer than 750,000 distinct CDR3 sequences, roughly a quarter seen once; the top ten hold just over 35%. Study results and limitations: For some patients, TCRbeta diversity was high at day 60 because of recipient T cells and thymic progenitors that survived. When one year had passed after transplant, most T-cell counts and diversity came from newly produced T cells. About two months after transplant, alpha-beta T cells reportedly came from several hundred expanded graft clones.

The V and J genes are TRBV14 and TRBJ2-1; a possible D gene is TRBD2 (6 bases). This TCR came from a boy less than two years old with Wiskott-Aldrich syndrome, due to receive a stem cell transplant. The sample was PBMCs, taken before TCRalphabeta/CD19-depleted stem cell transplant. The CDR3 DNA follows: TGTGCCAGCAGCCCAAGACTAGATTCCTACAATGAGCAGTTCTTC. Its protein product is CASSPRLDSYNEQFF.